The sequence of this T cell receptor beta chain was determined in a study of cytomegalovirus exposure and HLA in healthy donors. CDR1 is SGHTA, CDR2 FQGTGA, per germline. The CDR3 loop spans 9 amino acids. Use of 60 Vbeta and 13 Jbeta primers characterized the PCR. Sequencing was performed with immunoSEQ multiplex PCR; in TCRdb, only in-frame clones are kept and a portion is missing. This table has approximately 200,000 clones, approximately 78% appearing once. Comment on this clone: The junction departs from germline at one end; a sequencing error may be responsible.

This rearrangement joins TRBV7-3 to TRBJ2-4; unclear D gene. This sequence originates from a woman between 45 and 65 years old in good health and CMV-seropositive. The sequenced sample consisted of PBMCs. CDR3 sequence (DNA): TGTGCCAAGGTGAACAGTCAGTACTTC. Its protein is CAKVNSQYF.